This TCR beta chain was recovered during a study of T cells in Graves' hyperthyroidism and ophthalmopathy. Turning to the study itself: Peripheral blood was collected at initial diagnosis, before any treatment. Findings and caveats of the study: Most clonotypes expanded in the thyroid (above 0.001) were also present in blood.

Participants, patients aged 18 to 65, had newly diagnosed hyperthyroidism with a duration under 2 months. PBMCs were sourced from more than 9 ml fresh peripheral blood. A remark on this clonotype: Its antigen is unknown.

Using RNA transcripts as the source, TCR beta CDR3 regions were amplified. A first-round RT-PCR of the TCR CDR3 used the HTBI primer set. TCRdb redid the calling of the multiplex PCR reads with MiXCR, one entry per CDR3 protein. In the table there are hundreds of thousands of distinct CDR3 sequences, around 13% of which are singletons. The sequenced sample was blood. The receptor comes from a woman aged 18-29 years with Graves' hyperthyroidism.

DNA for the CDR3: TGTGCCAGCAGGGGGGCTGGGGCCAACGTCCTGACTTTC. Protein product: CASRGAGANVLTF. This rearrangement joins TRBV9 to TRBJ2-6; perhaps D is TRBD1 or TRBD2 (5 bases each). The CDR3 is 13 amino acids. In germline, CDR1 is SGDLS, CDR2 YYNGEE. The V end was cut by 5 bases, the J end by 2 bases, with 5 bases between.